This TCR beta chain was recovered during a study of T cells in Graves' hyperthyroidism and ophthalmopathy. Study results and limitations: In the blood, most expanded thyroid clonotypes above 0.001 appeared as well.

This clonotype was recorded a few times. Its antigen is currently unknown. The source material, RNA transcripts, was used to amplify TCR beta CDR3 regions. HTBI primers were used for first-round RT-PCR of the TCR CDR3. TCRdb re-analysed the multiplex PCR reads in MiXCR, keeping a single row per CDR3 protein. This table holds fewer than 400,000 distinct CDR3 sequences, 16% found once. Graves' hyperthyroidism showing no ophthalmopathy progression within 18 months was considered stable. The PBMCs were taken from about 10 ml of fresh peripheral blood. With V trimmed by 5 bases and J by 4 bases, 12 bases remained unmatched. The CDR3 has 17 amino acids. Germline V gene lookup returns CDR1 SGHRS and CDR2 YFSETQ.

The sequencing sample was made of blood. The chain uses TRBV5-1 and TRBJ2-3; 11 bases map to TRBD2. The receptor was derived from a young man with Graves' hyperthyroidism. CDR3 sequence reads: CASRPYTSGGRADTQYF. DNA for the CDR3: TGCGCCAGCAGACCCTATACTAGCGGGGGCAGAGCAGATACGCAGTATTTT. Full variable domain (outside the CDR3, taken from reference TRBV5-1 and TRBJ2-3): KAGVTQTPRYLIKTRGQQVTLSCSPISGHRSVSWYQQTPGQGLQFLFEYFSETQRNKGNFPGRFSGRQFSNSRSEMNVSTLELGDSALYLCASRPYTSGGRADTQYFGPGTRLTVL.